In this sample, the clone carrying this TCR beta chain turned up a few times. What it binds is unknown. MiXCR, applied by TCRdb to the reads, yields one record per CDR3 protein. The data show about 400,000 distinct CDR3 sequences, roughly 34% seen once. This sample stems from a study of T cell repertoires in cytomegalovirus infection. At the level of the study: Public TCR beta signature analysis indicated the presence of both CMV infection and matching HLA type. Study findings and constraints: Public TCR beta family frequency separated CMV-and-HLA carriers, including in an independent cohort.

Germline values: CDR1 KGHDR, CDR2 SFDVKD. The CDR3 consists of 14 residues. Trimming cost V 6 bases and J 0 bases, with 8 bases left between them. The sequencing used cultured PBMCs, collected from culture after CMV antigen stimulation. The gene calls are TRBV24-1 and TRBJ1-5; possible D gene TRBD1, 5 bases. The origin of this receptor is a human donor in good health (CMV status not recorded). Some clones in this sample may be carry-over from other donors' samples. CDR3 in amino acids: CATSQGFSNQPQHF. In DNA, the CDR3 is TGTGCCACCAGTCAGGGTTTTAGCAATCAGCCCCAGCATTTT.